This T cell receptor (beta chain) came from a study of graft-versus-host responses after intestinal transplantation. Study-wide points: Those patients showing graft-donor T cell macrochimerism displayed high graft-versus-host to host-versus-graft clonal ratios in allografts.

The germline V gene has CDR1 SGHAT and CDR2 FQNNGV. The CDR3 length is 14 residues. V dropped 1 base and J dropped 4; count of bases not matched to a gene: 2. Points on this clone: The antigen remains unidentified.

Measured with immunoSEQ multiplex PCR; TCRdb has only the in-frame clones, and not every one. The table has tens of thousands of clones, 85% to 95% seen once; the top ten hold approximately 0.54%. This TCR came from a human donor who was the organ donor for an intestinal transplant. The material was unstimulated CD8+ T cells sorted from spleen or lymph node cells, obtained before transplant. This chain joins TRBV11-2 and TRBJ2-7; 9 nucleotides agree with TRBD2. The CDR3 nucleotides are TGTGCCAGCAGCTTAGCTAGCGGGGCTTACGAGCAGTACTTC. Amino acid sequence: CASSLASGAYEQYF.